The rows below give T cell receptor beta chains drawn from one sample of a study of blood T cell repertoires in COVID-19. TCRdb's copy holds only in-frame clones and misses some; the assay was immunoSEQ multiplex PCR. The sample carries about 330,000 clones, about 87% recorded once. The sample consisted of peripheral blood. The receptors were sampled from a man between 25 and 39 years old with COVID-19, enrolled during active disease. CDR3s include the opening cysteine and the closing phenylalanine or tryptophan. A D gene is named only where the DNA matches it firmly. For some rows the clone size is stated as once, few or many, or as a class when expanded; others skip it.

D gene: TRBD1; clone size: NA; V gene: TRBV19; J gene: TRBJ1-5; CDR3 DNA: TGTGCCAGTAAGGCCGGGACAGGTTATTATCAGCCCCAGCATTTT; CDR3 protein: CASKAGTGYYQPQHF
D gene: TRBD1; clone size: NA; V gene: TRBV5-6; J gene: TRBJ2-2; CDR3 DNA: TGTGCCAGCAGCTTATTACGGACAGGGGGTCGGAACACCGGGGAGCTGTTTTTT; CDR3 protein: CASSLLRTGGRNTGELFF
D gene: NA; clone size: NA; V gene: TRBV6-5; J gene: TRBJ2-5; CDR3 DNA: TGTGCCAGCAGCCGAGGAGCAGTAACTCAAGAGACCCAGTACTTC; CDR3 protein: CASSRGAVTQETQYF
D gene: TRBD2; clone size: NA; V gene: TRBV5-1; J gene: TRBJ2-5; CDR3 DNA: TGCGCCAGCAGCTTCGCTGGCGGGGGGTCCCCGGGGACCCAGTACTTC; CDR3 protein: CASSFAGGGSPGTQYF
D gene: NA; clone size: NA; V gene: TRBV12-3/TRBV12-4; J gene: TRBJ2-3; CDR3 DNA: TGTGCCAGCAGTTTAAACAGGGATACGCAGTATTTT; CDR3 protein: CASSLNRDTQYF
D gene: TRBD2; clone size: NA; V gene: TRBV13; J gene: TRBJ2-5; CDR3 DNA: TGTGCCAGCAGCCACTTAGCGGGAGGGACTCAAGAGACCCAGTACTTC; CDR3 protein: CASSHLAGGTQETQYF
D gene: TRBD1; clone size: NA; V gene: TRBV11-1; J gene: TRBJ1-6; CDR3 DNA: TGTGCCAGCAGCTTAGTGTCAGGGGGCAATTCACCCCTCCACTTT; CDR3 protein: CASSLVSGGNSPLHF
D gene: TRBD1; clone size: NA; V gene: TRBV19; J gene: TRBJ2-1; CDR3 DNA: TGTGCCAGTAACAATGACAGGGGGACTGAGCAGTTCTTC; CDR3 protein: CASNNDRGTEQFF
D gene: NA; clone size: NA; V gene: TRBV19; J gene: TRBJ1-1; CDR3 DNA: TGTGCCAGTAGTATAAAAGACAGTGGGGCTTTCTTT; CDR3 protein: CASSIKDSGAFF
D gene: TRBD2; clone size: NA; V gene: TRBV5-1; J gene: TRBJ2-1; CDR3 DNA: TGCGCCAGCAGCTTGGGACTAGCGGTAAACAATGAGCAGTTCTTC; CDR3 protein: CASSLGLAVNNEQFF
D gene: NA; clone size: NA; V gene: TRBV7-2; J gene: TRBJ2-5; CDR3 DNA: TGTGCCAGCAGCTACCCGGACTCTGGACAAGAGACCCAGTACTTC; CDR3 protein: CASSYPDSGQETQYF
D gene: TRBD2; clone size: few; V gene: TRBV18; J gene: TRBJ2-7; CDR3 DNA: TGTGCCAGCGCCCGACTAGCGGGGGCCGAGCAGTACTTC; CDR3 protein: CASARLAGAEQYF
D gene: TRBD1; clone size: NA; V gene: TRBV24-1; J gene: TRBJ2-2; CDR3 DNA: TGTGCCACCAGTGACCCCGGGACAGGGCCCACCGGGGAGCTGTTTTTT; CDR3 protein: CATSDPGTGPTGELFF
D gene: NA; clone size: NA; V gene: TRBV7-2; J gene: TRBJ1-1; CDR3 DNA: TGTGCCAGCAGCAAAATGGGGCAGGCTAATGAAGCTTTCTTT; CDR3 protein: CASSKMGQANEAFF
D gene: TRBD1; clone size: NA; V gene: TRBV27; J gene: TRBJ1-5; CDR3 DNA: TGTGCCAGCAGTATTGGGACAGGGGGGAATCAGCCCCAGCATTTT; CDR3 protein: CASSIGTGGNQPQHF
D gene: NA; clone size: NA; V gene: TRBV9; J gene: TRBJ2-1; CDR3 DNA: TGTGCCAGCAGCTCCCTTTCCCGGTACAATGAGCAGTTCTTC; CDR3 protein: CASSSLSRYNEQFF
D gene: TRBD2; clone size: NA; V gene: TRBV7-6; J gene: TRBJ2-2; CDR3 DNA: TGTGCCAGCAGCATACTAGCGGGGGTAAACACCGGGGAGCTGTTTTTT; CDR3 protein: CASSILAGVNTGELFF
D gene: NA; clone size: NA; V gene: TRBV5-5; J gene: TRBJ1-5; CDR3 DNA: TGTGCCAGCAGCCCCTACAGTGGCAGCAATCAGCCCCAGCATTTT; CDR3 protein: CASSPYSGSNQPQHF
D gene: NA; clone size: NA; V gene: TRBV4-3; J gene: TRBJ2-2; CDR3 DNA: TGCGCCAGCAGCTACGAACCAGGGATCGGGGAGCTGTTTTTT; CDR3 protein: CASSYEPGIGELFF
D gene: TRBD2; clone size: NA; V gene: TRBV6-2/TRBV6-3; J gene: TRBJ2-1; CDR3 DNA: TGTGCCAGCAGTTTTCCTGGGACTAGCGTTTCGGATGAGCAGTTCTTC; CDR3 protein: CASSFPGTSVSDEQFF
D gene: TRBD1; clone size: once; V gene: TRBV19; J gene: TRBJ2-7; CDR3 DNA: TGTGCCAGTAGTCCCCTGACAGGGGGCCGGGGTCGAGAGCAGTACTTC; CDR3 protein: CASSPLTGGRGREQYF
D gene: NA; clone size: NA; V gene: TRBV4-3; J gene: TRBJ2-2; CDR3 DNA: TGCGCCAGCAGCCAGACGGAGGGAGAGCTGTTTTTT; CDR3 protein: CASSQTEGELFF